Below, one TCR beta chain is given with its context. Enrolled through a virtual design, the participants were between 18 and 89 years of age and came from roughly 22 US areas. In assigning cohorts, the study relied on participant-reported clinical history. These data belong to a study of blood T cell repertoires in COVID-19. Across the whole study: PBMCs, B-cell-depleted T cells, or T cells provided the cDNA or gDNA that made up the material.

This CDR3 comprises 14 residues. Trimming cost V 3 bases and J 7 bases, with 13 bases left between them. CDR1 SNHLY and CDR2 FYNNEI come from the germline V gene. Original analysis: Cell counts per sample came from amplifying reference gene primers. TCRdb keeps only in-frame clones here, not all; method: immunoSEQ multiplex PCR. V and J calls plus clone size are reproduced from that table; the DNA served to infer D and trimming. The data contain 150,000 to 200,000 clones, about 88% of them singletons. Sequencing was performed on PBMCs or T cells enriched from blood (not recorded which). The rearrangement links TRBV2 to TRBJ2-4; no definite D call. This TCR came from a woman between 35 and 50 years old in a cohort exposed to, infected with or recovered from COVID-19 (not recorded which). The CDR3 sequence: CASSERSEINIQYF. The CDR3 DNA reads TGTGCCAGCAGTGAGAGGAGCGAAATCAACATTCAGTACTTC.